What follows are 13 T cell receptor beta chains derived from one specimen sequenced in a study of OX40 agonist ivuxolimab in advanced cancers. Here immunoSEQ multiplex PCR was the method, and the copy in TCRdb shows in-frame clones only, minus some. The sample shows fewer than 80,000 clones, under 90% of them seen only once. The source material was CD4+ or CD8+ T cells sorted from blood, sampled in a trial of the OX40 agonist ivuxolimab. All receptors derive from an adult with an advanced solid tumor such as melanoma, head and neck, liver or kidney cancer.

The CDR3 coding sequence is TGTGCCATCCAGACTAGCGGGGGGCCGAAAGGACGCTCCTACAATGAGCAGTTCTTC. This gives the protein CAIQTSGGPKGRSYNEQFF. The rearrangement uses TRBV10-3 and TRBJ2-1; 13 nucleotides line up with TRBD2. This CDR3 is 19 amino acids long. CDR1 and CDR2 from the germline V gene are ENHRY and SYGVKD. V was pared by 8 bases and J by 0 bases, with 13 bases of the junction left unmatched.

The chain links TRBV5-1 to TRBJ2-7; 16 nucleotides agree with TRBD2. Germline lookup yields CDR1 SGHRS and CDR2 YFSETQ. CDR3 size: 16 residues. V trimming: 6 bases; J trimming: 2 bases; junction bases outside the gene matches: 5. The chain's CDR3 is CASKPGLAGGAYEQYF. The CDR3 bases are TGCGCCAGCAAACCGGGACTAGCGGGAGGGGCCTACGAGCAGTACTTC.

This clone has just one count. This chain uses TRBV7-2 with TRBJ1-5, with a tentative D call TRBD1 (5 bases). Germline CDR1 reads SGHTA; CDR2 reads FQGNSA. V was cut by 3 bases and J by 10 bases, with 16 bases left in between. The CDR3 sequence is 14 residues long. The chain's CDR3 is CASSFRQLNGPQHF. The DNA of the CDR3 is TGTGCCAGCAGCTTTAGACAGCTAAATGGTCCCCAGCATTTT.

This sequence joins TRBV6-1 and TRBJ1-2; no clear D gene. Trimming pared 4 bases from V and 7 bases from J, leaving 16 bases between. The V gene's germline CDR1 is MNHNS and CDR2 SASEGT. The CDR3 consists of 14 residues. CDR3 amino acids: CASSAPGREGGYTF. For the CDR3, the DNA is TGTGCCAGCAGTGCCCCCGGGAGGGAGGGTGGCTACACCTTC.

V is TRBV25-1 and J is TRBJ1-1; 7 bases line up with TRBD1. Looked up from germline, CDR1 is MGHDK and CDR2 is SYGVNS. CDR3 length equals 18 residues. The V and J ends lost 3 bases and 0 bases, in that order; junction bases with no gene match: 13. Written as DNA, the CDR3 is TGTGCCAGCAGTGAGACGACTGACAGGGAACGATTGAACACTGAAGCTTTCTTT. Protein sequence: CASSETTDRERLNTEAFF.

This clone was detected only once. The V gene is TRBV7-2, the J gene TRBJ2-7, with D possibly matching TRBD1 (5 bases). V dropped 5 bases and J dropped 3 bases, with 17 bases sitting between them. This CDR3 region has 15 residues. In germline, CDR1 is SGHTA, CDR2 FQGNSA. CDR3 bases: TGTGCCAGCAGCCCCCAGGTAGGGGTTGACTACGAGCAGTACTTC. Protein product: CASSPQVGVDYEQYF.

This chain joins TRBV11-2 and TRBJ1-6; 7 bases are shared with TRBD1. V shed 7 bases and J 7 bases; nucleotides not matched to a gene: 13. CDR3 length: 16 residues. Germline CDR1 reads SGHAT; CDR2 reads FQNNGV. DNA for the CDR3: TGTGCCAGCACCGACAGGCGACAGGGTCACAATTCACCCCTCCACTTT. Translating gives CASTDRRQGHNSPLHF.

The chain carries TRBV25-1 and TRBJ2-1; unclear D gene. CDR3 length: 13 residues. The V gene lost 2 bases and the J gene lost 6 bases, with 8 bases spanning the gap. The germline V gene has CDR1 MGHDK and CDR2 SYGVNS. CDR3 sequence (DNA): TGTGCCAGCAGTGAAGTGATCCCCAATGAGCAGTTCTTC. Translating it yields CASSEVIPNEQFF.

This chain uses TRBV30 with TRBJ1-3; TRBD1 is a possible D gene (5 bases). The CDR3 covers 14 residues. Germline CDR1 and CDR2: GTSNPN and SVGIG (reference sequence). The V and J ends lost 3 bases and 3 bases respectively, with 12 bases between them. CDR3 protein: CAWSPDSFGNTIYF. The CDR3 DNA reads as TGTGCCTGGAGCCCCGACAGTTTTGGAAACACCATATATTTT. The full variable domain, rest sourced from reference TRBV30 and TRBJ1-3, is SQTIHQWPATLVQPVGSPLSLECTVEGTSNPNLYWYRQAAGRGLQLLFYSVGIGQISSEVPQNLSASRPQDRQFILSSKKLLLSDSGFYLCAWSPDSFGNTIYFGEGSWLTVV.

The J gene is TRBJ1-4, the V gene TRBV19; D remains unclear. V shed 7 bases and J shed 8 bases, with 14 bases lying between them. Germline V CDR1 and CDR2: LNHDA, SQIVND (reference sequence). CDR3 length: 13 amino acids. The CDR3 spells CASTANRAEKLFF. The CDR3 DNA is TGTGCCAGTACCGCCAACAGAGCCGAAAAACTGTTTTTT.

The table lists this clone with a count of one. The CDR3 DNA sequence: TGTGCCAGCAGTTATGCCGGGGAAGGAGCTTTCTTT. This codes for CASSYAGEGAFF. The gene calls are TRBV6-5 and TRBJ1-1; D is unclear. The germline V gene encodes CDR1 MNHEY and CDR2 SVGAGI. The CDR3 extends over 12 amino acids. Trimming shortened V by 3 bases and J by 10 bases, and 12 bases separated the two germline ends.

The J gene is TRBJ1-6, the V gene TRBV19; D is unclear. Germline-derived CDR1 and CDR2 are LNHDA and SQIVND (reference sequence). V lost 5 bases, J lost 0 bases, and 5 bases lay in between. The CDR3 has 14 amino acids. CDR3 loop: CASSGFSYNSPLHF. In DNA form, the CDR3 reads TGTGCCAGTAGTGGGTTCTCCTATAATTCACCCCTCCACTTT.

The chain is built from TRBV19 and TRBJ1-2; TRBD1 might be the D (5 bases). This CDR3 comprises 13 residues. Germline CDR1 is LNHDA and CDR2 is SQIVND (reference sequence). Trimming removed 3 bases from V and 8 bases from J, with 13 bases in between. This CDR3 reads CASSMSIQGGYTF. DNA of the CDR3: TGTGCCAGTAGTATGTCGATTCAGGGCGGCTACACCTTC. Complete variable domain (other parts from reference TRBV19 and TRBJ1-2): DGGITQSPKYLFRKEGQNVTLSCEQNLNHDAMYWYRQDPGQGLRLIYYSQIVNDFQKGDIAEGYSVSREKKESFPLTVTSAQKNPTAFYLCASSMSIQGGYTFGSGTRLTVV.